These 8 T cell receptor beta chains share one sample of origin, sequenced in a study of T-cell memory formation after mild COVID-19. TCRdb re-called the 5' RACE reads with MiXCR, one entry per CDR3 protein. The sample lists hundreds of thousands of distinct CDR3 sequences; roughly 25% were seen once. Sequencing input: PBMCs or a T cell subset sorted from them (not recorded which). The receptor source for this set is an adult woman who had mild COVID-19 (a few samples of this study predate the infection). Cell type and time point are not known.

The chain joins TRBV5-1 to TRBJ2-5; D unresolved. The CDR3 runs to 14 residues. Germline V CDR1 and CDR2: SGHRS, YFSETQ. Trimming shortened V by 0 bases and J by 0 bases, and 6 bases separated the two germline ends. This CDR3 reads CASSLVGNQETQYF. The CDR3 bases are TGCGCCAGCAGCTTGGTTGGGAACCAAGAGACCCAGTACTTC. Together with reference TRBV5-1 and TRBJ2-5, the CDR3 gives the full variable domain: KAGVTQTPRYLIKTRGQQVTLSCSPISGHRSVSWYQQTPGQGLQFLFEYFSETQRNKGNFPGRFSGRQFSNSRSEMNVSTLELGDSALYLCASSLVGNQETQYFGPGTRLLVL.

The sample holds a few counts of this clonotype. The CDR3 here is CSASRAQNTEAFF. Here the CDR3 DNA reads TGCAGCGCCTCAAGGGCCCAGAACACTGAAGCTTTCTTT. The chain carries TRBV29-1 and TRBJ1-1; D not certain. Germline assignment: CDR1 SQVTM and CDR2 ANQGSEA. V lost 7 bases, J lost 1 base, and 13 bases lay in between. The CDR3 sequence is 13 residues long.

This clonotype was seen repeatedly, ten times or more. V usage is TRBV6-1 and J usage is TRBJ1-1, with 7 bases lining up with TRBD1. The CDR3 has 12 amino acids. Germline V CDR1 and CDR2: MNHNS, SASEGT. Germline trimming cut 7 bases from V and 1 base from J; bases unmatched to any gene: 0. The CDR3 sequence: CASNRGNTEAFF. The CDR3 bases are TGTGCCAGCAACAGGGGGAACACTGAAGCTTTCTTT.

The V gene is TRBV4-1, the J gene TRBJ2-1; D is uncertain. V lost 4 bases and J lost 9, with 16 bases in between. Germline V gene lookup returns CDR1 MGHRA and CDR2 YSYEKL. This CDR3 region has 14 residues. This CDR3 reads CASSPPDSVIEQFF. For the CDR3, the DNA is TGCGCCAGCAGCCCCCCAGATTCGGTAATTGAGCAGTTCTTC.

This clonotype turned up a few times. The chain uses TRBV6-2 or TRBV6-3 and TRBJ2-1, with TRBD2 identical over 12 bases. Per the germline V gene, CDR1 is MNHEY and CDR2 is SVGEGT. The V gene end was trimmed by 2 bases and the J gene end by 5 bases; junction bases not matched to a gene: 10. The CDR3 is 18 amino acids. The CDR3 loop reads CASSYRPSGRARDNEQFF. Written as DNA, the CDR3 is TGTGCCAGCAGTTACCGTCCTAGCGGGAGGGCCAGGGACAATGAGCAGTTCTTC.

The genes are TRBV20-1 and TRBJ2-3; D unresolved. CDR3 size: 15 residues. Trimming shortened V by 2 bases and J by 0 bases, and 12 bases separated the two germline ends. The germline V gene encodes CDR1 DFQATT and CDR2 SNEGSKA (reference sequence). DNA of the CDR3: TGCAGTGCTAGACCCCCGCGGAGAAGCACAGATACGCAGTATTTT. Protein product: CSARPPRRSTDTQYF.

V and J are TRBV6-2 or TRBV6-3 and TRBJ2-7; tentatively, D is TRBD2 (6 bases). Trimming cost V 5 bases and J 0 bases, with 11 bases left between them. Germline CDR1 and CDR2: MNHEY and SVGEGT. The CDR3 sequence is 14 residues long. The CDR3 is CASSRLTSSYEQYF. DNA of the CDR3: TGTGCCAGCAGTCGGTTGACTAGCTCCTACGAGCAGTACTTC.

V is TRBV20-1 and J is TRBJ1-5; 8 nucleotides agree with TRBD1. The germline V gene has CDR1 DFQATT and CDR2 SNEGSKA (reference sequence). The CDR3 contains 12 residues. The J segment lost 4 bases and the V segment lost 6 bases, leaving 2 bases of the junction unmatched. The CDR3 nucleotides are TGCAGTGCCCACAGGGGGAATCAGCCCCAGCATTTT. Residues: CSAHRGNQPQHF.